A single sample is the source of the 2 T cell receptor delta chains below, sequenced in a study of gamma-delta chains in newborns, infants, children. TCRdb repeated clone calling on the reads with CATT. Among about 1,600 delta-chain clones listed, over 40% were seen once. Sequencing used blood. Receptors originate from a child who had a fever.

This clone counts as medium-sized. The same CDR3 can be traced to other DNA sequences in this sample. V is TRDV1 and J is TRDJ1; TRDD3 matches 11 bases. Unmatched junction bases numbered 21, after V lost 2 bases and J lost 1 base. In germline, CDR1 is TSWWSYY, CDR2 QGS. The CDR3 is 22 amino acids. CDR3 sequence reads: CALGEANFPRGGGYAFTDKLIF. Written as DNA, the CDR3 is TGTGCTCTTGGGGAAGCCAATTTTCCTCGAGGTGGGGGATACGCCTTCACCGATAAACTCATCTTT.

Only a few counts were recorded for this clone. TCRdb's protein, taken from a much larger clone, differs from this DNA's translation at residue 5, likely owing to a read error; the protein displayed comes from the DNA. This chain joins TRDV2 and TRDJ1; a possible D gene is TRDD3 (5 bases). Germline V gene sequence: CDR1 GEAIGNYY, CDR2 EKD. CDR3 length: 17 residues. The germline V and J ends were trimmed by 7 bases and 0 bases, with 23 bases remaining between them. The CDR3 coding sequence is TGTGCCTGCGTAGCTCGGAGATACCGACGGTACACCGATAAACTCATCTTT. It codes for CACVARRYRRYTDKLIF.